A single sample is the source of the 9 T cell receptor beta chains below, sequenced in a study of lymphopenia after photon versus proton radiotherapy. The table came from immunoSEQ multiplex PCR; TCRdb's copy has only in-frame clones and leaves some out. The data hold under 20,000 clones, with around nine tenths observed a single time. Sequencing used peripheral blood, obtained from a patient treated with photon-based radiotherapy. The receptor set was obtained from a man aged 60-69 years with pancreatic cancer.

The V call is TRBV27, the J call TRBJ2-7, with 15 nucleotides matching TRBD2. The germline V gene has CDR1 MNHEY and CDR2 SMNVEV (reference sequence). This CDR3 has 16 amino acids. The trim removed 5 bases at V and 9 bases at J, leaving 11 bases unmatched. The CDR3 DNA follows: TGTGCCAGCAGTATGACACCGGGACTAGCGGGGGGCTGGCAGTACTTC. Translated: CASSMTPGLAGGWQYF.

This chain uses TRBV5-1 with TRBJ1-6; D not certain. This CDR3 contains 14 residues. In germline, CDR1 is SGHRS, CDR2 YFSETQ. V was cut by 0 bases and J by 10 bases, with 11 bases left in between. CDR3 sequence (DNA): TGCGCCAGCAGCTTGGTAGTAGGACCCTCACCCCTCCACTTT. Translating it yields CASSLVVGPSPLHF.

This chain uses TRBV6-5 with TRBJ1-1; 8 bases agree with TRBD1. V lost 2 bases, J lost 1 base, and 6 bases stayed unmatched. The length of the CDR3 is 16 residues. The germline V gene has CDR1 MNHEY and CDR2 SVGAGI. CDR3 coding DNA: TGTGCCAGCAGTTACCCGGACAGGGCGGAGAACACTGAAGCTTTCTTT. It yields the protein CASSYPDRAENTEAFF.

The CDR3 DNA is TGTGCCAGCAGCGAGTACGCCTTCGGTGGGACAGATACGCAGTATTTT. This encodes CASSEYAFGGTDTQYF. This rearrangement joins TRBV9 to TRBJ2-3; D not certain. The germline CDR1 and CDR2 sequences are SGDLS and YYNGEE. V was shortened by 3 bases and J by 3 bases, with 17 bases between the two germline ends. The CDR3 has 16 residues.

This rearrangement joins TRBV6-6 to TRBJ1-3; a weak D match, TRBD1 (6 bases). The germline V gene has CDR1 MNHNY and CDR2 SVGAGI (reference sequence). Between the trimmed V and J ends, which lost 0 bases and 9 bases, there was a span of 15 bases. The CDR3 is made up of 15 amino acids. DNA of the CDR3: TGTGCCAGCAGTTACTCGGGGGTACAGGGAGGCACCATATATTTT. Translating it yields CASSYSGVQGGTIYF.

In this sample, this clone turned up once. The rearrangement joins TRBV18 to TRBJ2-2, with a tentative D call TRBD1 (5 bases). The length of the CDR3 is 13 residues. V was shortened by 4 bases and J by 5 bases, with 8 bases between the two germline ends. Looked up from germline, CDR1 is KGHSH and CDR2 is LQKENI. For the CDR3, the DNA is TGTGCCAGCTCACTTGGACAAACCGGGGAGCTGTTTTTT. This encodes CASSLGQTGELFF.

V is TRBV4-3 and J is TRBJ2-1; 10 bases map to TRBD2. Germline-derived CDR1 and CDR2 are LGHNA and YSLEER. Trimming cost V 3 bases and J 3 bases; bases outside gene matches: 5. The CDR3 has 16 residues. CDR3 protein: CASSHSLAGHYNEQFF. CDR3 DNA: TGCGCCAGCAGCCACTCACTAGCGGGGCACTACAATGAGCAGTTCTTC.

The V call is TRBV5-6, the J call TRBJ1-1, with D tentatively TRBD1 (5 bases). The CDR3 runs to 19 residues. In germline, CDR1 is SGHDT, CDR2 YYEEEE. V lost 2 bases to trimming and J lost 2 bases, with 25 bases between them. The CDR3 DNA sequence: TGTGCCAGCAGCTTTTTAGGCTGGGGAGTGTTGGGGCGAAACACTGAAGCTTTCTTT. This encodes CASSFLGWGVLGRNTEAFF.

The chain has TRBV2 and TRBJ2-2; TRBD2 matches at 9 bases. The CDR3 contains 17 residues. Germline CDR1 SNHLY, CDR2 FYNNEI. Trimming removed 9 bases from V and 6 bases from J; junction bases left unmatched: 17. The CDR3 region has the DNA TGTGCCAGTTCCCCATTAGGACCGGGACTAGCAGCCGGGGAGCTGTTTTTT. Translated: CASSPLGPGLAAGELFF. Full variable domain (missing parts from reference TRBV2 and TRBJ2-2): EPEVTQTPSHQVTQMGQEVILRCVPISNHLYFYWYRQILGQKVEFLVSFYNNEISEKSEIFDDQFSVERPDGSNFTLKIRSTKLEDSAMYFCASSPLGPGLAAGELFFGEGSRLTVL.